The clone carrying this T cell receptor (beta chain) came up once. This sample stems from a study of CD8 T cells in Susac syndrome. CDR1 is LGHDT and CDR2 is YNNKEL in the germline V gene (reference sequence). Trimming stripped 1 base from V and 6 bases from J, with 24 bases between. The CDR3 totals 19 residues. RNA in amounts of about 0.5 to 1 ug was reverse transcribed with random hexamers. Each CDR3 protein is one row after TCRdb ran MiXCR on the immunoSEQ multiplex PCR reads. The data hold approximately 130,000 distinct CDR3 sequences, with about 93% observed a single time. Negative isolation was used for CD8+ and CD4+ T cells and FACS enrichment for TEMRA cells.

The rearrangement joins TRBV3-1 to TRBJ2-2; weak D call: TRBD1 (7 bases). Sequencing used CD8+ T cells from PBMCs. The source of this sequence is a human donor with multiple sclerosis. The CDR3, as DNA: TGTGCCAGCAGCCAAGCCGGGGGACAGACAGCACACTTCCCCGGGGAGCTGTTTTTT. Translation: CASSQAGGQTAHFPGELFF.